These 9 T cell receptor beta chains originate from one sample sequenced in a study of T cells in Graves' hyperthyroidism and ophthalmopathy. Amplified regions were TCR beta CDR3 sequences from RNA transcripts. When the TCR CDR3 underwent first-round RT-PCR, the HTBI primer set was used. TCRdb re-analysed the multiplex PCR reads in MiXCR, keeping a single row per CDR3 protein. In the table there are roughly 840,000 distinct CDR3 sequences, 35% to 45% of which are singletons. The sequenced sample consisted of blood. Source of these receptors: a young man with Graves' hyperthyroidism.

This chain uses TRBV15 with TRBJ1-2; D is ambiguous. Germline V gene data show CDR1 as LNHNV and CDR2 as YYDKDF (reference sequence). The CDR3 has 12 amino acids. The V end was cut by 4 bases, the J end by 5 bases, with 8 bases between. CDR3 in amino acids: CATSMQEYGYTF. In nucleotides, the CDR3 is TGTGCCACCAGCATGCAGGAATATGGCTACACCTTC.

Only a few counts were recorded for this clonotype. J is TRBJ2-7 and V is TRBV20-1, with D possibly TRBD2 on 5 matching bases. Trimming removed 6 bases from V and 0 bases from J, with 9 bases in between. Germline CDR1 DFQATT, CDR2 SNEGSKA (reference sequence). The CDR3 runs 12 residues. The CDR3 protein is CSARVSSYEQYF. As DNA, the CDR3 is TGCAGTGCGAGGGTCAGCTCCTACGAGCAGTACTTC.

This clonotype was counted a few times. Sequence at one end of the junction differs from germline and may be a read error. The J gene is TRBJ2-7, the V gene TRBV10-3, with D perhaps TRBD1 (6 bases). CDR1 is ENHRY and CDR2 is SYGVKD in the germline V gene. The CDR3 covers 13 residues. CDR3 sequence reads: CASSLNQGHEQYF. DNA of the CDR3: TGTGCCAGCAGTTTAAACCAGGGGCACGAGCAGTACTTC.

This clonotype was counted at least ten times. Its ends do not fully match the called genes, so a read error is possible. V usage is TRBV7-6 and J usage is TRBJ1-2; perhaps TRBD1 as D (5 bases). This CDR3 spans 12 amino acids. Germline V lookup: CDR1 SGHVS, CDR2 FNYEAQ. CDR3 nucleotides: TGTGCCAGCAACCAAAGGGAGGGGAGTCTTATCTTC. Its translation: CASNQREGSLIF.

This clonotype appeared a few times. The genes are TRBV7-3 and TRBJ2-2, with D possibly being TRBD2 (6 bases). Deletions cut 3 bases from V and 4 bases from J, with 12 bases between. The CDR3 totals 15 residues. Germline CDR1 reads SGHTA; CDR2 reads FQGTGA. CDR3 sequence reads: CASSFQGGSTGELFF. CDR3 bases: TGTGCCAGCAGCTTTCAGGGAGGTAGCACCGGGGAGCTGTTTTTT. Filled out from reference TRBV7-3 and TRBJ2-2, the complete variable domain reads GAGVSQTPSNKVTEKGKYVELRCDPISGHTALYWYRQSLGQGPEFLIYFQGTGAADDSGLPNDRFFAVRPEGSVSTLKIQRTERGDSAVYLCASSFQGGSTGELFFGEGSRLTVL.

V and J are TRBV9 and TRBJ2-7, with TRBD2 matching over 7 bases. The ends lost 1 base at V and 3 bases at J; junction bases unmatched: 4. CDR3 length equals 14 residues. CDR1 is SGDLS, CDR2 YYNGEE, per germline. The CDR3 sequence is CASSVRSGDYEQYF. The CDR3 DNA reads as TGTGCCAGCAGCGTACGCAGCGGGGACTACGAGCAGTACTTC.

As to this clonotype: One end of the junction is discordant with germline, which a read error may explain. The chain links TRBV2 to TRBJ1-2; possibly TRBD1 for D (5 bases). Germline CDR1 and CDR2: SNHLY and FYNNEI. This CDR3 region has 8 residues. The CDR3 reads CASRTGDF. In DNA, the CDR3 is TGTGCCAGCAGAACAGGAGACTTC.

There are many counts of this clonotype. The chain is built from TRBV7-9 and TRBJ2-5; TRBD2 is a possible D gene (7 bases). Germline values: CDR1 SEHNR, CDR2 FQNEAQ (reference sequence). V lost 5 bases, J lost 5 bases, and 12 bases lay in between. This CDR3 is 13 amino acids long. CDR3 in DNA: TGTGCCAGCAGCCCGGGGGGCTGGGAGACCCAGTACTTC. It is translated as CASSPGGWETQYF.

As DNA, the CDR3 is TGTGCCAGCAGTTTGGCTTCGGGGGGCGGGGAGCTGTTTTTT. This codes for CASSLASGGGELFF. The V gene is TRBV12-3 or TRBV12-4, the J gene TRBJ2-2; 7 bases line up with TRBD2. The CDR3 runs 14 residues. The ends lost 3 bases at V and 7 bases at J; junction bases unmatched: 5.